Listed below are T cell receptor beta chains from one sample, sequenced in a study of neurological immune-mediated disorders. TCRdb processed the 5' RACE reads anew with MiXCR; each CDR3 protein has one entry. The sample has roughly 74,000 distinct CDR3 sequences, 4% to 6% seen once. Input material: PBMCs. The receptors come from a man younger than 30 with multiple sclerosis. Both conserved end residues are part of each CDR3. The D gene is left open where the match is weak. Clone size is given for some rows only: seen once, a few or many times, or a class if the clone is expanded.

CDR3,DNA,D,size,V,J
CSKSSGSSYEQYF,TGCAGCAAGTCGAGTGGTAGCTCCTACGAGCAGTACTTC,NA,many,TRBV20-1,TRBJ2-7
CASSQEWGSGIPNEQFF,TGTGCCAGCAGCCAAGAATGGGGTAGCGGGATCCCCAATGAGCAGTTCTTC,TRBD2,many,TRBV3-1,TRBJ2-1
CSARETGGFDGNSPLHF,TGCAGTGCTAGAGAGACGGGCGGGTTCGATGGGAATTCACCCCTCCACTTT,NA,many,TRBV20-1,TRBJ1-6
CASSGETYYEQYF,TGTGCCAGCAGCGGGGAGACCTACTACGAGCAGTACTTC,NA,many,TRBV28,TRBJ2-7
CSAPGKRTSGYNEQFF,TGCAGTGCTCCTGGCAAGAGGACTAGCGGTTACAATGAGCAGTTCTTC,TRBD2,many,TRBV20-1,TRBJ2-1
CASSTRTSGIGQFF,TGTGCCAGCAGCACACGGACTAGCGGGATTGGTCAGTTCTTC,TRBD2,many,TRBV7-2,TRBJ2-1
CSASPGGTDTQYF,TGCAGTGCTAGCCCAGGGGGCACAGATACGCAGTATTTT,NA,many,TRBV20-1,TRBJ2-3
CSARSQLHYTGELFF,TGCAGTGCTAGATCGCAGTTACACTACACCGGGGAGCTGTTTTTT,NA,many,TRBV20-1,TRBJ2-2
CASSERAVNTGELFF,TGCGCCAGCAGCGAACGGGCCGTAAACACCGGGGAGCTGTTTTTT,NA,many,TRBV5-1,TRBJ2-2
CASSATSGTYEQYF,TGTGCCAGCAGCGCAACTAGCGGGACCTACGAGCAGTACTTC,TRBD2,many,TRBV3-1,TRBJ2-7
CASSFSGLAKSEQFF,TGTGCCAGCAGTTTCTCTGGACTAGCGAAAAGTGAGCAGTTCTTC,TRBD2,many,TRBV28,TRBJ2-1
CASSLQGARNTGELFF,TGCGCCAGCAGCTTACAGGGGGCGCGGAACACCGGGGAGCTGTTTTTT,TRBD1,many,TRBV5-1,TRBJ2-2
CASSEYGRNTGELFF,TGTGCCAGCAGTGAATACGGGAGAAACACCGGGGAGCTGTTTTTT,NA,NA,TRBV25-1,TRBJ2-2
CASSFGRKSTEAFF,TGTGCCAGCAGCTTTGGCAGAAAATCCACTGAAGCTTTCTTT,NA,many,TRBV7-2,TRBJ1-1
CASSRVGYGYTF,TGTGCCAGTAGTCGGGTTGGCTATGGCTACACCTTC,NA,many,TRBV19,TRBJ1-2
CASSQLGGRRETQYF,TGCGCCAGCAGCCAGCTTGGGGGGCGGAGGGAGACCCAGTACTTC,NA,many,TRBV4-1,TRBJ2-5
CASSLDRTSGSYEQYF,TGTGCCAGCAGCTTAGACAGGACTAGCGGCTCCTACGAGCAGTACTTC,TRBD2,many,TRBV7-2,TRBJ2-7
CASSLVRGQPQNF,TGTGCCAGCAGTTTAGTCCGGGGTCAGCCCCAGAATTTT,NA,few,TRBV12-3/TRBV12-4,TRBJ1-5
CASSLTSAGNEQFF,TGTGCCAGCAGCTTAACTTCGGCGGGGAATGAGCAGTTCTTC,NA,NA,TRBV7-3,TRBJ2-1
CAIITDREETQYF,TGTGCCATCATTACGGACAGGGAAGAGACCCAGTACTTC,TRBD1,many,TRBV10-3,TRBJ2-5
CASSLRATNEQFF,TGTGCCAGCAGCCTCAGGGCTACCAATGAGCAGTTCTTC,NA,many,TRBV7-2,TRBJ2-1
CASSFRQLEQYF,TGTGCCAGCAGTTTTCGACAGTTAGAGCAGTACTTC,NA,many,TRBV12-3/TRBV12-4,TRBJ2-7
CASRPTGYTEAFF,TGTGCCAGCAGACCCACAGGTTACACTGAAGCTTTCTTT,NA,many,TRBV27,TRBJ1-1
CSARTGWVGNQPQNF,TGCAGTGCTAGAACTGGGTGGGTAGGCAATCAGCCCCAGAATTTT,NA,many,TRBV20-1,TRBJ1-5
CASSRTGVQTGELFF,TGTGCCAGCAGCCGGACAGGGGTACAGACCGGGGAGCTGTTTTTT,TRBD1,many,TRBV7-9,TRBJ2-2
CASSLGSGGDSPLHF,TGTGCCAGCAGTTTAGGTTCGGGGGGGGATTCACCCCTCCACTTT,NA,many,TRBV12-3/TRBV12-4,TRBJ1-6
CSARAGSAQETQYF,TGCAGTGCTAGAGCAGGGTCGGCCCAAGAGACCCAGTACTTC,NA,many,TRBV20-1,TRBJ2-5
CASSYDRNSPLHF,TGTGCCAGCAGCTACGACAGGAATTCACCCCTCCACTTT,NA,many,TRBV7-9,TRBJ1-6
CASSLVKGILANEKLFF,TGTGCCAGCAGTTTAGTTAAGGGTATACTGGCTAATGAAAAACTGTTTTTT,NA,many,TRBV12-3/TRBV12-4,TRBJ1-4
CASRTRIGSPLHF,TGTGCCAGCAGGACTAGGATTGGTTCACCCCTCCACTTT,NA,many,TRBV6-5,TRBJ1-6
CASSRDRGTGELFF,TGTGCCAGCAGCCGAGACCGGGGCACCGGGGAGCTGTTTTTT,NA,many,TRBV14,TRBJ2-2
CASSQDGAGAKVLTF,TGTGCCAGCAGCCAAGATGGCGCTGGGGCCAAAGTCCTGACTTTC,NA,few,TRBV4-2,TRBJ2-6
CASTGSGRTDTQYF,TGCGCCAGCACCGGAAGCGGGAGGACAGATACGCAGTATTTT,TRBD2,many,TRBV5-1,TRBJ2-3
CASSLGVSNQPQHF,TGTGCCAGCAGCCTTGGAGTTAGCAATCAGCCCCAGCATTTT,NA,many,TRBV12-3/TRBV12-4,TRBJ1-5
CASSLAGVTNTEAFF,TGTGCCAGCAGTTTGGCAGGGGTAACGAACACTGAAGCTTTCTTT,NA,many,TRBV12-3/TRBV12-4,TRBJ1-1
CASKDRVIPNQPQHF,TGTGCCAGTAAAGACAGGGTAATTCCCAATCAGCCCCAGCATTTT,TRBD1,NA,TRBV19,TRBJ1-5
CSAHGGLAGTATEQFF,TGCAGTGCCCACGGAGGGCTAGCGGGGACCGCGACGGAGCAGTTCTTC,TRBD2,many,TRBV20-1,TRBJ2-1
CASSAGTGPYEQYF,TGTGCCAGCTCCGCCGGGACAGGGCCCTACGAGCAGTACTTC,TRBD1,many,TRBV12-3/TRBV12-4,TRBJ2-7
CASSLGLRSPHTEAFF,TGTGCCAGCAGCTTAGGCTTAAGGTCGCCCCACACTGAAGCTTTCTTT,NA,many,TRBV7-6,TRBJ1-1
CASSGHRGRNQPQHF,TGTGCCAGCAGCGGGCACAGGGGACGCAATCAGCCCCAGCATTTT,TRBD1,many,TRBV7-2,TRBJ1-5